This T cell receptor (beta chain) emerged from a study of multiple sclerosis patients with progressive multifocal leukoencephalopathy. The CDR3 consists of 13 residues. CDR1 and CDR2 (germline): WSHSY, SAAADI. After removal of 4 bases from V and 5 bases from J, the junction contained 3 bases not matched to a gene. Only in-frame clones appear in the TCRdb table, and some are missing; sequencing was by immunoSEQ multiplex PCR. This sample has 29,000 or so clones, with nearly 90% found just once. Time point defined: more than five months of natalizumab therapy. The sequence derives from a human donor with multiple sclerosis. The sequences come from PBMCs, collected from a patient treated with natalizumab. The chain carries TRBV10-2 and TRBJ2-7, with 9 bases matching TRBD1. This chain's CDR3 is CASSADRGNEQYF. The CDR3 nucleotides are TGCGCCAGCAGTGCAGACAGGGGGAACGAGCAGTACTTC.